These 5 T cell receptor beta chains originate from one sample sequenced in a study of cytomegalovirus exposure and HLA in healthy donors. PCR used 60 Vbeta primers and 13 Jbeta primers. Using immunoSEQ multiplex PCR, the repertoire was profiled, and TCRdb retains in-frame clones only, with some absent. The data contain some 200,000 clones, about 9% of them singletons. Sequences were obtained from PBMCs. These receptors were collected from a woman aged 30 to 39 in good health and CMV-seropositive.

This clone has more than one count but fewer than ten. The chain uses TRBV6-5 and TRBJ2-7, with 10 nucleotides matching TRBD2. The CDR3 contains 15 residues. The germline V gene encodes CDR1 MNHEY and CDR2 SVGAGI. V shed 4 bases, J shed 2 bases, and the junction held 5 bases outside the gene matches. For the CDR3, the DNA is TGTGCCAGCAGTTCAGGGCTAGCGGGGGCCTACGAGCAGTACTTC. Protein: CASSSGLAGAYEQYF.

This clone has a handful of counts. The genes are TRBV2 and TRBJ1-5; the match to TRBD1 covers 7 bases. Germline V gives CDR1 SNHLY, CDR2 FYNNEI. The V and J ends lost 6 bases and 0 bases, in that order; junction bases with no gene match: 8. This CDR3 contains 16 residues. Written as DNA, the CDR3 is TGTGCCAGCAGCGAATTACAGGGGAATAGCAATCAGCCCCAGCATTTT. Its protein product is CASSELQGNSNQPQHF.

This rearrangement joins TRBV6-1 to TRBJ1-1, with no clear D. Germline V gene data show CDR1 as MNHNS and CDR2 as SASEGT. V was clipped by 0 bases and J by 3 bases, with 5 bases between them. CDR3 length equals 13 residues. CDR3 bases: TGTGCCAGCAGTGAAGCGTATTACACTGAAGCTTTCTTT. Protein product: CASSEAYYTEAFF.

This clone has just a few counts. V gene TRBV18 combines with J gene TRBJ2-2; D might be TRBD1 (7 bases). The V gene lost 0 bases and the J gene lost 6 bases, with 17 bases spanning the gap. CDR3 length: 17 amino acids. Per the germline V gene, CDR1 is KGHSH and CDR2 is LQKENI. Here the CDR3 DNA reads TGTGCCAGCTCACCACCGTCTACCAGGGGGGACTCCGGGGAGCTGTTTTTT. It is translated as CASSPPSTRGDSGELFF.

The V gene is TRBV11-3, the J gene TRBJ2-7, with 11 bases lining up with TRBD2. Germline trimming cut 1 base from V and 6 bases from J; bases unmatched to any gene: 8. Looked up from germline, CDR1 is SGHNT and CDR2 is YENEEA. The CDR3 consists of 16 residues. CDR3 bases: TGTGCCAGCAGCTTAGGCGAGACTAGCGGGATAAGCGAGCAGTACTTC. Translated, it gives CASSLGETSGISEQYF. Complete variable domain (other parts from reference TRBV11-3 and TRBJ2-7): EAGVVQSPRYKIIEKKQPVAFWCNPISGHNTLYWYLQNLGQGPELLIRYENEEAVDDSQLPKDRFSAERLKGVDSTLKIQPAELGDSAVYLCASSLGETSGISEQYFGPGTRLTVT.